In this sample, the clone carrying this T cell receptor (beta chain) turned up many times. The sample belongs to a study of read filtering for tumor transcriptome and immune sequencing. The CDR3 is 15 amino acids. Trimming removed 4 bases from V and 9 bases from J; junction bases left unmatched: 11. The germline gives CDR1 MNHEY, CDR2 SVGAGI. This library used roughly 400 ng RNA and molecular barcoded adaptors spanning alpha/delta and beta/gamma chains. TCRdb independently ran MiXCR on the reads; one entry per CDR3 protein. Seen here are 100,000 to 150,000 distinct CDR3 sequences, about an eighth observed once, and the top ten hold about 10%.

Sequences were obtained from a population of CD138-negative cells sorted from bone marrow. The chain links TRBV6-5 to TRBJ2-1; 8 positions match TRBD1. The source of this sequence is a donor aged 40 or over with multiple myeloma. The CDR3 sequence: CASSSPRGRRGEQFF. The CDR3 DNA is TGTGCCAGCAGTTCCCCCAGGGGGCGAAGGGGTGAGCAGTTCTTC.